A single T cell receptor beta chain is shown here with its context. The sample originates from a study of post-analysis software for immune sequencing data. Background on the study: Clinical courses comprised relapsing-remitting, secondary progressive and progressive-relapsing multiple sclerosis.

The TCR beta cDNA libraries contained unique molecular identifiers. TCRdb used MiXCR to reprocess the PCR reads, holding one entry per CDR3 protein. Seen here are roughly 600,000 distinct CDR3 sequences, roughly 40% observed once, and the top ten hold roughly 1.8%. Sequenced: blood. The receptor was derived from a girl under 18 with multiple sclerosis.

Here the CDR3 reads CSVFRGPGGYTF. For the CDR3, the DNA is TGCAGCGTGTTCAGGGGGCCGGGAGGCTACACCTTC. The genes are TRBV29-1 and TRBJ1-2, with TRBD1 matching 8 bases. Trimming took 6 bases from V and 8 from J; bases not matched to a gene: 8. CDR3 size: 12 residues. Germline-derived CDR1 and CDR2 are SQVTM and ANQGSEA.